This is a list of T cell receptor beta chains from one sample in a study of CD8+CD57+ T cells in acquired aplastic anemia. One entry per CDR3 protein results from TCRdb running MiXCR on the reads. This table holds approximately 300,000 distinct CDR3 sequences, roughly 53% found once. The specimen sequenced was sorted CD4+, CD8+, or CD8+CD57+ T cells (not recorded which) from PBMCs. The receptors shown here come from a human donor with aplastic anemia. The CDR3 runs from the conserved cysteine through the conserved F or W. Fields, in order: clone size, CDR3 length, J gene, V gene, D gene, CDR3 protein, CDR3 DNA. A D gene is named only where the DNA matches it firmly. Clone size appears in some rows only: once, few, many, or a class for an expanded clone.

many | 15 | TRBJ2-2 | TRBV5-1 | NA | CASSLDGRNTGELFF | TGCGCCAGCAGCTTGGACGGGAGGAACACCGGGGAGCTGTTTTTT
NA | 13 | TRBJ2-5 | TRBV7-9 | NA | CASSRPSGETQYF | TGTGCCAGCAGCCGCCCGTCCGGTGAGACCCAGTACTTC
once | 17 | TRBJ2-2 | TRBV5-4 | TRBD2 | CASSLNKAGGPTGELFF | TGTGCCAGCAGCTTGAATAAGGCGGGGGGGCCGACCGGGGAGCTGTTTTTT
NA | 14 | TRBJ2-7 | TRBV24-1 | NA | CATSEPWQGSEQYF | TGTGCCACCAGTGAACCGTGGCAGGGAAGCGAGCAGTACTTC
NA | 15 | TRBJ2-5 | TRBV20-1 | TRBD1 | CSARKPQGTGETQYF | TGCAGTGCTAGAAAGCCACAGGGGACGGGGGAGACCCAGTACTTC
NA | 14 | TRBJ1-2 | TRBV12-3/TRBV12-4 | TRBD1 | CASSSRGQGVGYTF | TGTGCCAGCAGCTCTCGGGGGCAGGGGGTTGGCTACACCTTC
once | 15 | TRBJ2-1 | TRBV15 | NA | CATSRERGSGNEQFF | TGTGCCACCAGCAGAGAGCGAGGGTCTGGCAATGAGCAGTTCTTC
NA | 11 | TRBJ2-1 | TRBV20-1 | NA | CSARDMSEQFF | TGCAGTGCTAGAGATATGAGTGAGCAGTTCTTC
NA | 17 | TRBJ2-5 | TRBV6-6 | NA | CASSAPAGLGGQETQYF | TGTGCCAGCAGTGCGCCGGCAGGGTTGGGGGGACAAGAGACCCAGTACTTC
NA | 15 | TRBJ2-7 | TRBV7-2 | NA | CASSPRPRAPYEQYF | TGTGCCAGCAGCCCCCGTCCGAGGGCCCCCTACGAGCAGTACTTC
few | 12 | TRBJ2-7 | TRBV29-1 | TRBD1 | CSTDGQVGEQYF | TGCAGCACCGACGGACAGGTGGGGGAGCAGTACTTC
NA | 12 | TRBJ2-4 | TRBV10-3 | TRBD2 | CAIGEGWDIQYF | TGTGCCATCGGGGAGGGATGGGACATTCAGTACTTC
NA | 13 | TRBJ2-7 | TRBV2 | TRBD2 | CASRPSGRYEQYF | TGTGCCAGCAGACCTAGCGGCCGCTACGAGCAGTACTTC
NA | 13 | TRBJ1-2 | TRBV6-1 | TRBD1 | CASSEGQGVGYTF | TGCGCCAGCAGTGAAGGACAGGGGGTAGGCTACACCTTC
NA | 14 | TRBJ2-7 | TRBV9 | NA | CASSSDTFPGEQYF | TGTGCCAGCAGCTCGGACACCTTTCCGGGGGAGCAGTACTTC
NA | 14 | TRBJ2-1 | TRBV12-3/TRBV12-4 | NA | CASSLRLEYNEQFF | TGTGCCAGCAGTTTAAGGCTGGAATACAATGAGCAGTTCTTC
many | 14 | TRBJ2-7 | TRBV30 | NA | CAWSPPGPNGEQYF | TGTGCCTGGAGTCCCCCGGGGCCCAATGGCGAGCAGTACTTC
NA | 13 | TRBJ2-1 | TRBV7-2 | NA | CASSFNGPFEQFF | TGTGCCAGCAGCTTTAACGGACCATTTGAGCAGTTCTTC
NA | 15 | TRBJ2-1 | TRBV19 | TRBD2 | CASMGGSGYTGELFF | TGTGCCAGTATGGGGGGGAGTGGGTACACCGGGGAGCTGTTCTTC
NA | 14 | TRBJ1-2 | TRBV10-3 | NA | CAISEARQSYGYTF | TGTGCCATCAGTGAAGCCAGACAGAGCTATGGCTACACCTTC
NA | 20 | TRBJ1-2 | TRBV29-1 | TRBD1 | CSGSGTGTEQFLCANYGYTF | TGCAGCGGATCCGGGACAGGGACCGAGCAGTTCTTATGTGCTAACTATGGCTACACCTTC
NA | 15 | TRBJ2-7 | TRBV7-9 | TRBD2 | CASSPAGGRVHEQYF | TGTGCCAGCAGCCCAGCGGGGGGCCGAGTCCACGAGCAGTACTTC
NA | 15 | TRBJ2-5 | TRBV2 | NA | CASSEALHFGETQYF | TGTGCCAGCAGTGAAGCGCTTCATTTCGGGGAGACCCAGTACTTC
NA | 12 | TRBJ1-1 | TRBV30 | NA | CAWSPMNTEAFF | TGTGCCTGGAGTCCCATGAACACTGAAGCTTTCTTT
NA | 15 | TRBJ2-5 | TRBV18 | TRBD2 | CASSPGLAGAETQYF | TGTGCCAGCTCACCGGGACTAGCGGGAGCGGAGACCCAGTACTTC
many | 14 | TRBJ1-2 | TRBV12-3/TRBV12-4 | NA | CASSPSGPGGGYTF | TGTGCCAGCAGCCCCTCGGGCCCTGGTGGTGGCTACACCTTC